These T cell receptor beta chains were read from a single sample in a study of vaccination and CD4 T cells after COVID-19. Using its own MiXCR run on the PCR reads, TCRdb lists one record per CDR3 protein. Of 7,500 to 10,000 distinct CDR3 sequences in the sample, about a third were seen once. No antigens are known for them. The sequencing input was CD4+ T cells from blood, cultured in vitro. The source is a human donor in good health. CDR3s include the opening cysteine and the closing phenylalanine or tryptophan. The order of the fields is CDR3 protein, CDR3 DNA, D gene, clone size, J gene, V gene. D genes are given only for firm matches. Some rows mark clone size as missing; the rest say once, few, many or name a class of expanded clone.

CDR3 protein: CASFQGGGAGYNEQFF
CDR3 DNA: TGTGCCAGCTTCCAAGGCGGGGGGGCGGGATACAATGAGCAGTTCTTC
D gene: TRBD2
clone size: few
J gene: TRBJ2-1
V gene: TRBV7-9

CDR3 protein: CASSEGPGQETQYF
CDR3 DNA: TGTGCCAGCAGTGAAGGACCGGGCCAAGAGACCCAGTACTTC
D gene: -
clone size: few
J gene: TRBJ2-5
V gene: TRBV6-1

CDR3 protein: CASSAGQGNTIYF
CDR3 DNA: TGTGCCAGCAGCGCAGGACAGGGAAACACCATATATTTT
D gene: -
clone size: few
J gene: TRBJ1-3
V gene: TRBV7-8

CDR3 protein: CASSLGQGSTGELFF
CDR3 DNA: TGTGCCAGCAGTCTAGGACAGGGTTCCACCGGGGAGCTGTTTTTT
D gene: TRBD1
clone size: few
J gene: TRBJ2-2
V gene: TRBV6-1

CDR3 protein: CASSRGGDTQYF
CDR3 DNA: TGTGCCAGCAGTAGGGGTGGAGATACGCAGTATTTT
D gene: -
clone size: -
J gene: TRBJ2-3
V gene: TRBV12-3/TRBV12-4

CDR3 protein: CASSRDRAANSPLYF
CDR3 DNA: TGTGCCAGTAGTAGGGACAGGGCTGCGAATTCACCCCTCTACTTT
D gene: TRBD1
clone size: -
J gene: TRBJ1-6
V gene: TRBV19

CDR3 protein: CASPSQYF
CDR3 DNA: TGTGCCAGCCCTTCTCAGTACTTC
D gene: -
clone size: few
J gene: TRBJ2-7
V gene: TRBV6-1

CDR3 protein: CASRKATGQGMETQYF
CDR3 DNA: TGTGCCAGCCGAAAAGCCACGGGACAGGGTATGGAGACCCAGTACTTC
D gene: TRBD1
clone size: -
J gene: TRBJ2-5
V gene: TRBV6-2/TRBV6-3

CDR3 protein: CASSKRLGPNTEAFF
CDR3 DNA: TGTGCCAGCAGCAAACGCCTGGGCCCGAACACTGAAGCTTTCTTT
D gene: -
clone size: -
J gene: TRBJ1-1
V gene: TRBV6-1

CDR3 protein: CASSHLTGTHEQYF
CDR3 DNA: TGTGCCAGCAGCCACCTAACAGGGACCCACGAGCAGTACTTC
D gene: -
clone size: few
J gene: TRBJ2-7
V gene: TRBV7-8

CDR3 protein: CSAMTSGLGTDTQYF
CDR3 DNA: TGCAGTGCTATGACTAGCGGGTTGGGCACAGATACGCAGTATTTT
D gene: TRBD2
clone size: few
J gene: TRBJ2-3
V gene: TRBV20-1

CDR3 protein: CASSLSRVWWYEQYF
CDR3 DNA: TGTGCCAGCAGTTTATCACGGGTGTGGTGGTACGAGCAGTACTTC
D gene: -
clone size: -
J gene: TRBJ2-7
V gene: TRBV28

CDR3 protein: CASSIDRGYTF
CDR3 DNA: TGTGCCAGTAGTATAGATCGTGGCTACACCTTC
D gene: -
clone size: few
J gene: TRBJ1-2
V gene: TRBV19

CDR3 protein: CASSPSRGNEQFF
CDR3 DNA: TGTGCCAGTAGTCCCTCGAGGGGTAATGAGCAGTTCTTC
D gene: -
clone size: -
J gene: TRBJ2-1
V gene: TRBV19

CDR3 protein: CASSSTGRGYTF
CDR3 DNA: TGTGCCAGCAGCTCTACTGGTCGTGGCTACACCTTC
D gene: -
clone size: medium-sized
J gene: TRBJ1-2
V gene: TRBV7-8

CDR3 protein: CASSAEAGGGETQYF
CDR3 DNA: TGTGCCAGCAGTGCCGAAGCAGGGGGTGGGGAGACCCAGTACTTC
D gene: TRBD1
clone size: -
J gene: TRBJ2-5
V gene: TRBV6-4

CDR3 protein: CASSFSGGETEAFF
CDR3 DNA: TGTGCCAGCAGCTTCTCTGGCGGGGAAACTGAAGCTTTCTTT
D gene: -
clone size: few
J gene: TRBJ1-1
V gene: TRBV11-3

CDR3 protein: CASTQGVGDSPLHF
CDR3 DNA: TGTGCCAGCACCCAGGGGGTGGGGGATTCACCCCTCCACTTT
D gene: TRBD1
clone size: -
J gene: TRBJ1-6
V gene: TRBV10-3

CDR3 protein: CASSRITGDNTEAFF
CDR3 DNA: TGCGCCAGCAGCCGCATAACAGGGGATAACACTGAAGCTTTCTTT
D gene: TRBD1
clone size: -
J gene: TRBJ1-1
V gene: TRBV5-1

CDR3 protein: CASSQNLDRGNTIYF
CDR3 DNA: TGTGCCAGCAGCCAAAACCTCGACAGAGGAAACACCATATATTTT
D gene: -
clone size: -
J gene: TRBJ1-3
V gene: TRBV6-1

CDR3 protein: CSASELAGVYEQYF
CDR3 DNA: TGCAGTGCTAGTGAGCTAGCGGGAGTCTACGAGCAGTACTTC
D gene: TRBD2
clone size: -
J gene: TRBJ2-7
V gene: TRBV20-1

CDR3 protein: CASSYIRGIYGYTF
CDR3 DNA: TGTGCCAGCAGTTATATTAGGGGGATCTATGGCTACACCTTC
D gene: -
clone size: -
J gene: TRBJ1-2
V gene: TRBV6-5

CDR3 protein: CSARDLGTSGGSLYEQYF
CDR3 DNA: TGCAGTGCTAGAGATCTAGGCACTAGCGGGGGATCACTCTACGAGCAGTACTTC
D gene: TRBD2
clone size: few
J gene: TRBJ2-7
V gene: TRBV20-1

CDR3 protein: CATSDSTASGSSDEQFF
CDR3 DNA: TGTGCCACCAGTGATTCGACGGCTAGCGGGAGTAGCGATGAGCAGTTCTTC
D gene: TRBD2
clone size: -
J gene: TRBJ2-1
V gene: TRBV24-1

CDR3 protein: CASSLDRWGRQVEEQYF
CDR3 DNA: TGTGCCAGCAGTTTAGACCGATGGGGGAGACAGGTTGAGGAGCAGTACTTC
D gene: -
clone size: -
J gene: TRBJ2-7
V gene: TRBV28

CDR3 protein: CASRQLVTAAEAFF
CDR3 DNA: TGTGCCAGCAGGCAGCTTGTCACTGCTGCTGAAGCTTTCTTT
D gene: -
clone size: few
J gene: TRBJ1-1
V gene: TRBV6-1

CDR3 protein: CASSDRGFETQYF
CDR3 DNA: TGTGCCAGCAGTGACAGGGGGTTCGAGACCCAGTACTTC
D gene: TRBD1
clone size: few
J gene: TRBJ2-5
V gene: TRBV6-1

CDR3 protein: CASSTPEGSTDTQYF
CDR3 DNA: TGTGCCAGCAGTACGCCTGAGGGTAGCACAGATACGCAGTATTTT
D gene: -
clone size: -
J gene: TRBJ2-3
V gene: TRBV2

CDR3 protein: CSARWQGGGEQYF
CDR3 DNA: TGCAGTGCTAGGTGGCAGGGGGGAGGCGAGCAGTACTTC
D gene: -
clone size: few
J gene: TRBJ2-7
V gene: TRBV20-1

CDR3 protein: CASSFGTDQPQHF
CDR3 DNA: TGTGCCAGTAGTTTCGGGACAGATCAGCCCCAGCATTTT
D gene: TRBD1
clone size: -
J gene: TRBJ1-5
V gene: TRBV19

CDR3 protein: CASSLIAGEQFF
CDR3 DNA: TGTGCCAGCAGCCTGATAGCAGGCGAGCAGTTCTTC
D gene: -
clone size: few
J gene: TRBJ2-1
V gene: TRBV7-8

CDR3 protein: CASNEPPEQFF
CDR3 DNA: TGTGCCAGCAACGAACCTCCCGAGCAGTTCTTC
D gene: -
clone size: -
J gene: TRBJ2-1
V gene: TRBV28

CDR3 protein: CASTAGDTPLDTQYF
CDR3 DNA: TGTGCCAGCACAGCGGGAGACACTCCTTTAGATACGCAGTATTTT
D gene: TRBD2
clone size: -
J gene: TRBJ2-3
V gene: TRBV6-1